Shown below are 10 T cell receptor beta chains from a single sample sequenced in a study of blood T cell repertoires in COVID-19. The repertoire was sequenced with immunoSEQ multiplex PCR; TCRdb's copy has only in-frame clones and lacks some. The sample consists of some 210,000 clones, approximately 85% of them appearing once. The sample was peripheral blood. The source is a woman in her 50s with active or convalescent COVID-19.

This rearrangement joins TRBV19 to TRBJ1-5; no clear D gene. The V and J ends lost 3 bases and 4 bases respectively, with 10 bases between them. The V gene's germline CDR1 is LNHDA and CDR2 SQIVND (reference sequence). This CDR3 spans 14 amino acids. The CDR3 bases are TGTGCCAGTAGTATCCGTGACGGGAATCAGCCCCAGCATTTT. Translating gives CASSIRDGNQPQHF.

This clone was counted once. This sequence joins TRBV27 and TRBJ2-7; TRBD1 matches at 7 bases. The CDR3 contains 16 residues. V dropped 8 bases and J dropped 0; count of bases not matched to a gene: 13. Germline V gene lookup returns CDR1 MNHEY and CDR2 SMNVEV (reference sequence). In nucleotides, the CDR3 is TGTGCCAGCGCACGGCATGGACAGGCGGTCTCCTACGAGCAGTACTTC. This gives the protein CASARHGQAVSYEQYF.

V and J are TRBV28 and TRBJ1-4; weak D call: TRBD1 (5 bases). Trimming took off 8 bases at V and 5 bases at J, with 18 bases between the two ends. The CDR3 has 15 residues. Germline CDR1 and CDR2: MDHEN and SYDVKM. Here the CDR3 reads CASGGTMGVNEKLFF. The CDR3 DNA sequence: TGTGCCAGCGGGGGGACGATGGGGGTCAATGAAAAACTGTTTTTT.

CDR3 residues: CASSLVGTGVKSPLHF. In DNA form, the CDR3 reads TGCGCCAGCAGCTTGGTTGGGACAGGGGTGAAATCACCCCTCCACTTT. This chain connects TRBV5-1 to TRBJ1-6; 10 bases agree with TRBD1. This CDR3 contains 16 residues. The germline gives CDR1 SGHRS, CDR2 YFSETQ. V lost 0 bases and J lost 10; bases outside the gene matches: 7.

The chain combines TRBV5-6 with TRBJ2-5, with 7 nucleotides matching TRBD2. The ends lost 3 bases at V and 6 bases at J; junction bases unmatched: 5. Germline CDR1 reads SGHDT; CDR2 reads YYEEEE. The CDR3 runs to 13 residues. For the CDR3, the DNA is TGTGCCAGCAGCTGGGGGGGTAGGCAGACCCAGTACTTC. It codes for CASSWGGRQTQYF.

The chain employs TRBV19 and TRBJ2-3; possibly TRBD1 for D (5 bases). The CDR3 has 15 residues. Germline lookup yields CDR1 LNHDA and CDR2 SQIVND (reference sequence). Trimming took off 3 bases at V and 2 bases at J, with 12 bases between the two ends. The CDR3 coding sequence is TGTGCCAGTAGTATTAGCCAGGGTACCACAGATACGCAGTATTTT. Amino acids: CASSISQGTTDTQYF.

Regarding this clone: The sample carries other DNA sequences with the same CDR3. This chain links TRBV5-1 with TRBJ1-2, with TRBD1 matching over 7 bases. The germline gives CDR1 SGHRS, CDR2 YFSETQ. There are 13 residues in the CDR3. The V segment lost 5 bases and the J segment 3 bases; nucleotides outside the gene matches: 4. CDR3 loop: CASSLDRDYGYTF. CDR3 nucleotide sequence: TGCGCCAGCAGTCTTGACAGGGACTATGGCTACACCTTC.

The table lists this clone with a few counts. This chain connects TRBV5-5 to TRBJ1-2; no clear D. V dropped 4 bases and J dropped 4 bases, with 14 bases sitting between them. There are 14 residues in the CDR3. The germline V gene encodes CDR1 SGHKS and CDR2 YYEKEE (reference sequence). For the CDR3, the DNA is TGTGCCAGCAGCCAGGCCAACGGCCGCTATGGCTACACCTTC. Its translation is CASSQANGRYGYTF.

This clone has a single count. The V and J genes are TRBV27 and TRBJ1-2; 8 bases agree with TRBD1. Germline-derived CDR1 and CDR2 are MNHEY and SMNVEV (reference sequence). After removal of 5 bases from V and 3 bases from J, the junction contained 14 bases not matched to a gene. The CDR3 loop spans 17 amino acids. The CDR3 spells CASSEHGQGAPYYGYTF. As DNA, the CDR3 is TGTGCCAGCAGTGAACACGGACAGGGCGCGCCATACTATGGCTACACCTTC.

The CDR3 coding sequence is TGTGCCAGCAGTCCCACGTTGGAGGGATATGGCTACACCTTC. It is translated as CASSPTLEGYGYTF. The V gene is TRBV28, the J gene TRBJ1-2, with D unresolved. This CDR3 comprises 14 residues. The V gene lost 5 bases and the J gene lost 5 bases, with 15 bases spanning the gap. Per the germline V gene, CDR1 is MDHEN and CDR2 is SYDVKM.